Listed below are T cell receptor beta chains from one sample, sequenced in a study of a mutant IDH1 vaccine in newly diagnosed glioma. Their antigens remain unidentified. The protocol was immunoSEQ multiplex PCR, while the TCRdb copy is restricted to in-frame clones and leaves out a portion. The sample lists 30,000 to 45,000 clones; under 90% were seen once. This sample comprised peripheral blood mononuclear cells (PBMCs), obtained from a glioma patient whose treatment included an IDH1 peptide vaccine. These TCRs come from a woman in her twenties or thirties with glioma. Some clones in this sample may be carry-over from other donors' samples. Both conserved end residues are part of each CDR3. Fields, in order: V gene, clone size, D gene, J gene, CDR3 DNA, CDR3 protein. A D gene is named only where the DNA matches it firmly. Some rows mark clone size as missing; the rest say once, few, many or name a class of expanded clone.

TRBV30	.	.	TRBJ2-7	TGTGCCTGGAGCACCGGACAGACCTACGAGCAGTACTTC	CAWSTGQTYEQYF
TRBV7-2	.	.	TRBJ2-1	TGTGCCAGCAGCTTAGCGCGGGGTTCCTACAATGAGCAGTTCTTC	CASSLARGSYNEQFF
TRBV5-6	.	TRBD2	TRBJ2-7	TGTGCCAGCACCAGTGGCTCTGGCGGGAGGGGGTACGAGCAGTACTTC	CASTSGSGGRGYEQYF
TRBV7-2	.	.	TRBJ2-7	TGTGCCAGCAGCTTAGGGTGGAGTCAGGTGATTCCCTACGAGCAGTACTTC	CASSLGWSQVIPYEQYF
TRBV6-5	.	.	TRBJ2-5	TGTGCCAGCAGTTATCAGGAGCGGAGGAGATTGGAGACCCAGTACTTC	CASSYQERRRLETQYF
TRBV4-1	once	TRBD2	TRBJ2-7	TGCGCCAGCAGCCAAGAATTAGGGTTCGGTACGACTAGCCGACTTGGGCAGTACTTC	CASSQELGFGTTSRLGQYF
TRBV30	.	.	TRBJ2-3	TGTGCCTGGAGAGCCGGGACTCGTGGGGCAGATACGCAGTATTTT	CAWRAGTRGADTQYF
TRBV11-2	.	TRBD1	TRBJ2-2	TGTGCCAGCAGCCCACCCTCTGACAGGGGAGGCAGCACCGGGGAGCTGTTTTTT	CASSPPSDRGGSTGELFF
TRBV7-9	.	TRBD1	TRBJ2-3	TGTGCCAGCAGAGACAGGGGGCGATTAGATACGCAGTATTTT	CASRDRGRLDTQYF
TRBV19	.	.	TRBJ2-7	TGTGCCAGTAGTATTAGTCCCTACGAGCAGTACTTC	CASSISPYEQYF
TRBV11-2	.	.	TRBJ1-1	TGTGCCAGCAGCTCGACGGATCAGGGGTTGAACACTGAAGCTTTCTTT	CASSSTDQGLNTEAFF
TRBV18	.	.	TRBJ1-1	TGTGCCAGCTCAATTACAGGGCCCGGGGAGAACACTGAAGCTTTCTTT	CASSITGPGENTEAFF
TRBV18	.	TRBD1	TRBJ2-1	TGTGCCAGCTCACCCTTTGACAGGGGCTCCTACAATGAGCAGTTCTTC	CASSPFDRGSYNEQFF
TRBV5-8	.	.	TRBJ1-5	TGTGCCAGCAGCTTGGTCGGGGCTAGCAATCAGCCCCAGCATTTT	CASSLVGASNQPQHF
TRBV5-4	once	TRBD1	TRBJ2-7	TGTGCCAGCAGCTCTGACAGGGGGGTCGGCTACGAGCAGTACTTC	CASSSDRGVGYEQYF
TRBV6-6	few	TRBD2	TRBJ2-1	TGTGCCAGCAGTTACGGGGGACTAGCGGGAAATGAGCAGTTCTTC	CASSYGGLAGNEQFF
TRBV18	.	TRBD2	TRBJ2-1	TGTGCCAGTCTTTCTGACACTGGACTAGCGGGAGGCAATGAGCAGTTCTTC	CASLSDTGLAGGNEQFF
TRBV2	.	.	TRBJ1-1	TGTGCCAGCAGTGACCCCGATTCGGACAGTTGGAACACTGAAGCTTTCTTT	CASSDPDSDSWNTEAFF
TRBV9	.	.	TRBJ2-7	TGTGCCAGCACCGGAGATGATACCTACGAGCAGTACTTC	CASTGDDTYEQYF
TRBV27	.	.	TRBJ2-4	TGTGCCAGCGATATAGAGGAGGACAAAAACATTCAGTACTTC	CASDIEEDKNIQYF
TRBV4-2	.	.	TRBJ2-7	TGTGCCAGCAGCCAAGCGGGGACCTACGAGCAGTACTTC	CASSQAGTYEQYF
TRBV6-4	.	TRBD2	TRBJ2-1	TGTGCCAGCAGTGAAAGGCTAGCGGGAGAGCAGTTCTTC	CASSERLAGEQFF
TRBV28	.	.	TRBJ2-5	TGTGCCAGCAGCAAGGACCCCCGCGCTGAGACCCAGTACTTC	CASSKDPRAETQYF
TRBV7-8	.	TRBD2	TRBJ2-3	TGTGCCAGCAGCTTTAGCGGGGGGAGCACAGATACGCAGTATTTT	CASSFSGGSTDTQYF
TRBV2	.	TRBD1	TRBJ1-4	TGTGCCAGCAGTGAAGTAGGGACAGGGTTTGAAAAACTGTTTTTT	CASSEVGTGFEKLFF
TRBV30	.	.	TRBJ2-3	TGTGCCTGGACCTTTAGCGGAGATACGCAGTATTTT	CAWTFSGDTQYF
TRBV6-5	.	TRBD1	TRBJ2-7	TGTGCCAGCAGAGAGGGACAGGTTAATTACGAGCAGTACTTC	CASREGQVNYEQYF
TRBV19	.	.	TRBJ1-2	TGTGCCAGTAGGCTACAGGGCTCAAACTATGGCTACACCTTC	CASRLQGSNYGYTF
TRBV18	.	TRBD1	TRBJ1-2	TGTGCCAGCTCACCACTCGCGGGACAGGCCCCGTTCGGCTACACCTTC	CASSPLAGQAPFGYTF
TRBV7-6	once	.	TRBJ1-4	TGTGCCAGCAGCCCATATACCACAGGGAATACAGCTAATGAAAAACTGTTTTTT	CASSPYTTGNTANEKLFF
TRBV14	few	.	TRBJ1-1	TGTGCCAGCAGCCAAGATTTCCGGGGCGTCGGTTATGAAAGGCAAGCTTTCTTT	CASSQDFRGVGYERQAFF
TRBV10-3	.	.	TRBJ2-1	TGTGCCACCCGGGTGGTCGGGGGCAGTGAGCAGTTCTTC	CATRVVGGSEQFF
TRBV4-2	.	.	TRBJ2-5	TGTGCCAGCAGCCAAGGTCCCGCACGGAACCAAGAGACCCAGTACTTC	CASSQGPARNQETQYF
TRBV7-9	.	.	TRBJ2-6	TGTGCCAGCCCCCGGGGGGCAAGCTCTGGGGCCAACGTCCTGACTTTC	CASPRGASSGANVLTF
TRBV2	.	.	TRBJ1-5	TGTGCCAGCAGTATACAGGGATCGAATCAGCCCCAGCATTTT	CASSIQGSNQPQHF
TRBV19	few	TRBD2	TRBJ2-7	TGTGCCAGTAGTGCGGGGACTAGCGGGGCGGCGGACCCCTACGAGCAGTACTTC	CASSAGTSGAADPYEQYF
TRBV7-9	few	TRBD2	TRBJ2-3	TGTGCCAGCAGCTTAGCAGGCGGGAGGAGCACAGATACGCAGTATTTT	CASSLAGGRSTDTQYF
TRBV5-1	.	TRBD1	TRBJ1-2	TGCGCCAGCAGCCCTGGGGCAGGGGGAGGTCGCGGCTACACCTTC	CASSPGAGGGRGYTF
TRBV10-3	.	.	TRBJ1-3	TGTGCCATCAGTGAGTCGACGGTACAACTTGGAAACACCATATATTTT	CAISESTVQLGNTIYF
TRBV5-1	.	TRBD1	TRBJ2-5	TGCGCCAGCAGCTTGGCCAGCGGAACAGGGGGGGAGACCCAGTACTTC	CASSLASGTGGETQYF
TRBV27	.	TRBD1	TRBJ2-7	TGTGCCAGCAGTCCATTGGGGACAGGGGCCTACGAGCAGTACTTC	CASSPLGTGAYEQYF
TRBV5-6	.	.	TRBJ2-1	TGTGCCAGCAGCTTGGTAACGTTGTCCTACAATGAGCAGTTCTTC	CASSLVTLSYNEQFF
TRBV30	few	.	TRBJ1-5	TGTGCCTGGAGTCCAGGGAACAATCAGCCCCAGCATTTT	CAWSPGNNQPQHF
TRBV27	few	.	TRBJ1-1	TGTGCCAGCAGTTTATCGGCAGGGGTGAACACTGAAGCTTTCTTT	CASSLSAGVNTEAFF
TRBV30	.	.	TRBJ2-5	TGTGCCTGGGCGTCAGGGGAAAGGGGGCAGTACTTC	CAWASGERGQYF
TRBV7-7	once	.	TRBJ2-7	TGTGCTAGCAGCTTATCTGAAACCTACGAGCAGTACTTC	CASSLSETYEQYF
TRBV19	.	.	TRBJ2-7	TGTGCCAGTAGTGTAACAGGTTTGGGCTCCTACGAGCAGTACTTC	CASSVTGLGSYEQYF
TRBV11-2	.	.	TRBJ1-2	TGTGCCAGCAGCTTAGGCGCCAGCGCCTATGGCTACACCTTC	CASSLGASAYGYTF
TRBV5-4	few	TRBD2	TRBJ2-3	TGTGCCAGCAGCCGTAGCGGGACGGATACGCAGTATTTT	CASSRSGTDTQYF
TRBV2	.	.	TRBJ2-5	TGTGCCAGCAAGAGGACAGAGAAAGAGACCCAGTACTTC	CASKRTEKETQYF
TRBV7-9	.	TRBD1	TRBJ2-5	TGTGCCAGCAGCCGCCGGGACAGGGTTCAAGAGACCCAGTACTTC	CASSRRDRVQETQYF
TRBV2	.	TRBD1	TRBJ2-5	TGTGCCAGCAGTCCTTGGACAGGGGGCAACCAAGAGACCCAGTACTTC	CASSPWTGGNQETQYF
TRBV7-9	.	.	TRBJ2-3	TGTGCCAGCAGCTTAGGTGGGGTGGGCACAGATACGCAGTATTTT	CASSLGGVGTDTQYF
TRBV6-6	.	TRBD1	TRBJ2-5	TGTGCCAGCAGTTTGTCAACAGGGGGTCAAGAGACCCAGTACTTC	CASSLSTGGQETQYF